A single T cell receptor beta chain is shown here with its context. Its antigen is not identified. Germline lookup yields CDR1 LNHDA and CDR2 SQIVND (reference sequence). The CDR3 loop spans 15 amino acids. The V gene lost 6 bases and the J gene lost 2 bases, with 14 bases spanning the gap. This entry belongs to a study of OX40 agonist ivuxolimab in advanced cancers. Study in general: Recorded diagnoses for dose-escalation patients were hepatocellular carcinoma, melanoma, renal cell or head and neck cancer. Study-wide results and limits: Both blood CD4+ and CD8+ T cells showed clonal growth by week 6 at 0.1 to 3.0 mg/kg.

Patients who had autoimmune disease history or got systemic immunosuppression were left out. Libraries were prepared by immunoSEQ multiplex PCR; TCRdb keeps only in-frame clonotypes and omits some of them. Here the sample spans 45,000 to 75,000 clones, 82% being singletons. The receptor was isolated from an adult with an advanced solid tumor such as melanoma, head and neck, liver or kidney cancer. The rearrangement uses TRBV19 and TRBJ1-5; TRBD1 might be the D (6 bases). The material sequenced was CD4+ or CD8+ T cells sorted from blood, taken in a trial of the OX40 agonist ivuxolimab. The CDR3 here is CASSPQGIGNQPQHF. In nucleotides, the CDR3 is TGTGCCAGTAGCCCGCAGGGGATAGGCAATCAGCCCCAGCATTTT.